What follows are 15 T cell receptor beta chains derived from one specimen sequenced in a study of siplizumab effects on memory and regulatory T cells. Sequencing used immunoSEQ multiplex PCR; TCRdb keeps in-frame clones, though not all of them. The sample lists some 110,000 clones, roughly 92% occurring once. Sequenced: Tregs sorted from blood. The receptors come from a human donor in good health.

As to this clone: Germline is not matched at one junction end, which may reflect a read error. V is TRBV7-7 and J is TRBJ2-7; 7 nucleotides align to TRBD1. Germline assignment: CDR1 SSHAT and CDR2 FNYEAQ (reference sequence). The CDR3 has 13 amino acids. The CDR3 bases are TGTGCTAGCAGCTTGGGCAGGGGGTACGAGCAGTACTTC. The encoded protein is CASSLGRGYEQYF.

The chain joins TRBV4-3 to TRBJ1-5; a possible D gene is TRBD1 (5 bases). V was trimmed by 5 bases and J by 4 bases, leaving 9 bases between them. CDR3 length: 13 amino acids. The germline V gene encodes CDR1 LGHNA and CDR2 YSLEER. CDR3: CASSKGPNQPQHF. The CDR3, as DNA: TGCGCCAGCAGCAAGGGACCGAATCAGCCCCAGCATTTT.

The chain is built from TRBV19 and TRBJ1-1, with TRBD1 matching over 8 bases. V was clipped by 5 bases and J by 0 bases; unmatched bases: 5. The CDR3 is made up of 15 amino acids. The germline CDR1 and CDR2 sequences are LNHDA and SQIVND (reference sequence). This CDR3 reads CASSARTGMNTEAFF. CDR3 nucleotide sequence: TGTGCCAGTAGTGCTCGGACAGGGATGAACACTGAAGCTTTCTTT.

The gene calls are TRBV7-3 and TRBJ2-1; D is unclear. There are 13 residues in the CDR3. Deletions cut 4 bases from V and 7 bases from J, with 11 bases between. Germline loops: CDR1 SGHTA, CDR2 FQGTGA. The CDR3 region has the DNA TGTGCCAGCAGCTCCCAACCTCCTAATGAGCAGTTCTTC. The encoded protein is CASSSQPPNEQFF.

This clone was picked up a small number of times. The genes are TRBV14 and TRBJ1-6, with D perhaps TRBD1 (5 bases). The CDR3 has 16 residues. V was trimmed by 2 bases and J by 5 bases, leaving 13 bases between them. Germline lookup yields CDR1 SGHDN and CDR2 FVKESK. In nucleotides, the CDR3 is TGTGCCAGCAGCCAATTTCGGGGACGGGATAATTCACCCCTCCACTTT. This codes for CASSQFRGRDNSPLHF. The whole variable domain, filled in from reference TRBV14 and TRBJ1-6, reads EAGVTQFPSHSVIEKGQTVTLRCDPISGHDNLYWYRRVMGKEIKFLLHFVKESKQDESGMPNNRFLAERTGGTYSTLKVQPAELEDSGVYFCASSQFRGRDNSPLHFGNGTRLTVT.

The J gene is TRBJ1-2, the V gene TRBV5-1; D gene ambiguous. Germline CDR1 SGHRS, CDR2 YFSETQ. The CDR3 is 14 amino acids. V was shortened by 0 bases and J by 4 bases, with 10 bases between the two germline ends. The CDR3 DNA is TGCGCCAGCAGCTTGGGGACCGTAGGCTATGGCTACACCTTC. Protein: CASSLGTVGYGYTF.

CDR3 in amino acids: CAWKGQQKNIQYF. In nucleotides, the CDR3 is TGTGCCTGGAAGGGACAGCAAAAAAACATTCAGTACTTC. The V gene is TRBV30, the J gene TRBJ2-4, with 7 bases matching TRBD1. Trimming cost V 4 bases and J 4 bases; bases outside gene matches: 4. Germline V CDR1 and CDR2: GTSNPN, SVGIG (reference sequence). The CDR3 runs to 13 residues.

DNA of the CDR3: TGTGCCAGCAGTCCCAGGCGTCATGAAGCTTTCTTT. Amino acids: CASSPRRHEAFF. The chain combines TRBV6-1 with TRBJ1-1, with D unresolved. The CDR3 runs to 12 residues. Per germline, CDR1 MNHNS and CDR2 SASEGT. Trimming removed 5 bases from V and 7 bases from J, with 11 bases in between.

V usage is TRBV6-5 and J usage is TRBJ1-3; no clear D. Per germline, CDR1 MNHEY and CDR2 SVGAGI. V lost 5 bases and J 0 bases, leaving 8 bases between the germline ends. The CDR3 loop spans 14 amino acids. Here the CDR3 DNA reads TGTGCCAGCAGTGTGACACGCTCTGGAAACACCATATATTTT. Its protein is CASSVTRSGNTIYF.

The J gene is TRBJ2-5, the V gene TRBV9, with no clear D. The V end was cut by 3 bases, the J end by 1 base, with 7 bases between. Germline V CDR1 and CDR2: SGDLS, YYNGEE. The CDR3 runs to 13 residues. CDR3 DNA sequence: TGTGCCAGCAGCGCGGTAGGCCAAGAGACCCAGTACTTC. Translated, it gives CASSAVGQETQYF.

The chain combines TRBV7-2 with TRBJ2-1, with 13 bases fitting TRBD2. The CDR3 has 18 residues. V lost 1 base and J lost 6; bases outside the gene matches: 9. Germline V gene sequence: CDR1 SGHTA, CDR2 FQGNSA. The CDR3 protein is CASSLVTLAGGPGNEQFF. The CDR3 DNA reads TGTGCCAGCAGCTTAGTGACACTAGCGGGAGGGCCGGGCAATGAGCAGTTCTTC.

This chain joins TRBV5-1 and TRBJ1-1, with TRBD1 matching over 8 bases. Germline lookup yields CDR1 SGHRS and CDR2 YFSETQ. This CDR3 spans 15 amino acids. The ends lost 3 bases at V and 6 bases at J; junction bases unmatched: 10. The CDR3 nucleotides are TGCGCCAGCAGCTCCTCCGGGACAGGACCTGCTGAAGCTTTCTTT. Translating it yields CASSSSGTGPAEAFF.

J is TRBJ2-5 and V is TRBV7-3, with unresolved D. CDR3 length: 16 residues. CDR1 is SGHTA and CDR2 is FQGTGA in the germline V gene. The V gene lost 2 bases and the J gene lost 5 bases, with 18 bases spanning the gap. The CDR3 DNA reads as TGTGCCAGCAGCTTAGTCAACTCCCAAACCCGGGAGACCCAGTACTTC. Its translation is CASSLVNSQTRETQYF. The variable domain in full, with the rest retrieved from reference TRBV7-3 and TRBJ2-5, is GAGVSQTPSNKVTEKGKYVELRCDPISGHTALYWYRQSLGQGPEFLIYFQGTGAADDSGLPNDRFFAVRPEGSVSTLKIQRTERGDSAVYLCASSLVNSQTRETQYFGPGTRLLVL.

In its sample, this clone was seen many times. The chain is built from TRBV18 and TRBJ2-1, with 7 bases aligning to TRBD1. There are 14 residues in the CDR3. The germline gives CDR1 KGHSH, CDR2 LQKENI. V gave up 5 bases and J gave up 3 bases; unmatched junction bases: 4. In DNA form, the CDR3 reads TGTGCCAGCTCAACACGGGACAGCTACAATGAGCAGTTCTTC. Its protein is CASSTRDSYNEQFF.

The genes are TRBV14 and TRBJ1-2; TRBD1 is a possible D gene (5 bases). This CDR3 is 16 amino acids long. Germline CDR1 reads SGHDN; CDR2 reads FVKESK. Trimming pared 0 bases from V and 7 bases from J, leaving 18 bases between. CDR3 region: CASSQDGRAGFGGYTF. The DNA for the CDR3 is TGTGCCAGCAGCCAAGACGGCAGGGCCGGGTTTGGTGGCTACACCTTC.